The 18 T cell receptor beta chains listed next were all sequenced from one sample in a study of cytomegalovirus exposure and HLA in healthy donors. 13 Jbeta primers and 60 Vbeta primers were used for the PCR. Profiled with immunoSEQ multiplex PCR; TCRdb holds only in-frame clones, not every one. The table has roughly 96,000 clones, 65% to 85% seen once. Sequencing was done on a sample of PBMCs. The receptors shown here come from a woman in her seventies in good health and CMV-seropositive.

The chain employs TRBV5-1 and TRBJ2-5; 7 positions match TRBD1. The germline V gene encodes CDR1 SGHRS and CDR2 YFSETQ. The CDR3 has 15 residues. V lost 4 bases to trimming and J lost 1 base; unmatched junction nucleotides: 7. CDR3 bases: TGCGCCAGCAGCCTATATGGGACAGCCCAAGAGACCCAGTACTTC. It is translated as CASSLYGTAQETQYF. Full variable domain (remainder filled in from reference TRBV5-1 and TRBJ2-5): KAGVTQTPRYLIKTRGQQVTLSCSPISGHRSVSWYQQTPGQGLQFLFEYFSETQRNKGNFPGRFSGRQFSNSRSEMNVSTLELGDSALYLCASSLYGTAQETQYFGPGTRLLVL.

This clone came up a few times. The V call is TRBV4-3, the J call TRBJ2-3; tentative D call: TRBD2 (5 bases). There are 15 residues in the CDR3. Germline loops: CDR1 LGHNA, CDR2 YSLEER. The V and J ends lost 3 bases and 0 bases respectively, with 10 bases between them. The CDR3 here is CASSQSWTSTDTQYF. Here the CDR3 DNA reads TGCGCCAGCAGCCAGAGTTGGACTAGCACAGATACGCAGTATTTT.

The chain links TRBV6-5 to TRBJ2-1; TRBD2 is a possible D gene (6 bases). V was shortened by 0 bases and J by 11 bases, with 11 bases between the two germline ends. The CDR3 covers 13 residues. Germline lookup yields CDR1 MNHEY and CDR2 SVGAGI. The CDR3 DNA follows: TGTGCCAGCAGTTACTCGAACGCGGGGAAGCAGTTCTTC. It codes for CASSYSNAGKQFF.

This clone was observed a few times. This chain links TRBV7-9 with TRBJ2-7; perhaps TRBD1 as D (6 bases). V was pared by 1 base and J by 2 bases, with 18 bases between. This CDR3 has 17 amino acids. CDR1 and CDR2 (germline): SEHNR, FQNEAQ (reference sequence). The CDR3 region is CASSLVRSAGDPYEQYF. CDR3 bases: TGTGCCAGCAGCTTAGTACGTTCGGCAGGGGACCCCTACGAGCAGTACTTC.

The rearrangement joins TRBV10-3 to TRBJ1-1; D may be TRBD1 (5 bases). Germline V lookup: CDR1 ENHRY, CDR2 SYGVKD. The CDR3 loop spans 15 amino acids. Trimming took off 4 bases at V and 0 bases at J, with 12 bases between the two ends. The DNA of the CDR3 is TGTGCCATCAGTGGGAGGGAGGGGATGAACACTGAAGCTTTCTTT. Translation gives CAISGREGMNTEAFF.

CDR3 amino acids: CASSVVGGGDTQYF. In nucleotides, the CDR3 is TGTGCCAGCAGTGTGGTCGGGGGAGGGGATACGCAGTATTTT. The V call is TRBV2, the J call TRBJ2-3; 7 nucleotides agree with TRBD2. The CDR3 runs to 14 residues. V was pared by 4 bases and J by 6 bases, with 7 bases of the junction left unmatched. Germline assignment: CDR1 SNHLY and CDR2 FYNNEI.

This chain joins TRBV7-9 and TRBJ1-4; 9 bases align to TRBD1. This CDR3 spans 16 amino acids. The germline V gene has CDR1 SEHNR and CDR2 FQNEAQ (reference sequence). V gave up 5 bases and J gave up 8 bases; unmatched junction bases: 12. The DNA of the CDR3 is TGTGCCAGCAGCCCCACATGGCAGGGGACAGGGGAAAAACTGTTTTTT. This codes for CASSPTWQGTGEKLFF.

V usage is TRBV19 and J usage is TRBJ2-2, with 11 bases that match TRBD2. J gave up 0 bases and V 9 bases, and 3 bases lay outside the gene matches. Germline V gene sequence: CDR1 LNHDA, CDR2 SQIVND (reference sequence). This CDR3 region has 15 residues. For the CDR3, the DNA is TGTGCCAGCACGGGACTAGCGGCGAACACCGGGGAGCTGTTTTTT. Its protein product is CASTGLAANTGELFF.

This rearrangement joins TRBV2 to TRBJ1-1, with a tentative D call TRBD1 (5 bases). With 8 bases removed from V and 1 base from J, the gap between germline ends came to 11 bases. CDR3 length: 13 residues. Germline V gene data show CDR1 as SNHLY and CDR2 as FYNNEI. The CDR3 is CASGGQWNTEAFF. The CDR3 DNA reads TGTGCCAGCGGCGGACAATGGAACACTGAAGCTTTCTTT.

This clone was seen just once. V and J are TRBV7-6 and TRBJ2-7; a possible D gene is TRBD1 (7 bases). The V and J ends lost 6 bases and 3 bases respectively, with 18 bases between them. The germline V gene has CDR1 SGHVS and CDR2 FNYEAQ. The CDR3 length is 15 residues. CDR3 region: CASSRQGGAIYEQYF. In DNA form, the CDR3 reads TGTGCCAGCAGTAGACAGGGAGGCGCGATCTACGAGCAGTACTTC.

Regarding this clone: A junction end diverges from the germline sequence, so it may reflect a read error. The genes are TRBV7-7 and TRBJ2-5; possible D gene TRBD1, 5 bases. The CDR3 loop spans 14 amino acids. The germline V gene encodes CDR1 SSHAT and CDR2 FNYEAQ (reference sequence). CDR3 in DNA: TGTGCTAGCAGCCCGGGCAGGGCCCAAGAGACCCAGTACTTC. It encodes CASSPGRAQETQYF.

The rearrangement joins TRBV12-5 to TRBJ2-5, with 8 positions matching TRBD2. V was clipped by 6 bases and J by 2 bases; unmatched bases: 5. The CDR3 has 14 amino acids. The germline V gene has CDR1 LGHNT and CDR2 FRNRAP. The CDR3 loop reads CASGRGGVQETQYF. The CDR3 DNA follows: TGTGCTAGTGGACGGGGGGGAGTACAAGAGACCCAGTACTTC.

This chain links TRBV18 with TRBJ1-1, with unresolved D. Trimming stripped 4 bases from V and 1 base from J, with 7 bases between. Per the germline V gene, CDR1 is KGHSH and CDR2 is LQKENI. The CDR3 totals 13 residues. In DNA form, the CDR3 reads TGTGCCAGCTCACAAAAGAGGAACACTGAAGCTTTCTTT. Amino acids: CASSQKRNTEAFF.

The CDR3 is CASSQDGGSVTGELFF. DNA for the CDR3: TGCGCCAGCAGCCAAGATGGGGGGTCGGTCACCGGGGAGCTGTTTTTT. The chain employs TRBV4-3 and TRBJ2-2, with D perhaps TRBD2 (6 bases). CDR1 LGHNA and CDR2 YSLEER come from the germline V gene. V was trimmed by 0 bases and J by 4 bases, leaving 12 bases between them. The CDR3 length is 16 residues.

This chain links TRBV5-4 with TRBJ2-1, with D possibly being TRBD2 (5 bases). Trimming shortened V by 0 bases and J by 9 bases, and 13 bases separated the two germline ends. The CDR3 totals 14 residues. In germline, CDR1 is SGHNT, CDR2 YYREEE (reference sequence). DNA of the CDR3: TGTGCCAGCAGCTTGGCGAGGCTAGCCCGTGAGCAGTTCTTC. It translates to CASSLARLAREQFF.

The chain uses TRBV19 and TRBJ2-2, with D perhaps TRBD2 (5 bases). V was clipped by 5 bases and J by 1 base, with 11 bases between them. CDR3 length: 15 residues. CDR1 LNHDA and CDR2 SQIVND come from the germline V gene (reference sequence). The CDR3 DNA sequence: TGTGCCAGTAGTCTCCGAGCGGTGAACACCGGGGAGCTGTTTTTT. Amino acids: CASSLRAVNTGELFF.

The V and J genes are TRBV29-1 and TRBJ1-3; D uncertain. Trimming removed 1 base from V and 5 bases from J, with 15 bases in between. Germline V gene data show CDR1 as SQVTM and CDR2 as ANQGSEA. This CDR3 is 15 amino acids long. The CDR3 DNA reads TGCAGCGTTGAAGGGTTCGGAATCGGGAGAAACACCATATATTTT. This translates into CSVEGFGIGRNTIYF.

This clone was seen only a few times. The chain recombines TRBV5-1 with TRBJ2-5; 11 bases are a match to TRBD1. The CDR3 totals 14 residues. Trimming removed 3 bases from V and 5 bases from J; junction bases left unmatched: 3. Germline CDR1 reads SGHRS; CDR2 reads YFSETQ. CDR3 loop: CASSYGQGAETQYF. CDR3 DNA: TGCGCCAGCAGCTACGGACAGGGGGCTGAGACCCAGTACTTC.